This T cell receptor beta chain was captured in a study of early T cells in non-severe SARS-CoV-2 infection (dated by TCRdb to the early 2020s). Notes on the research overall: TCR sequencing used bulk RNA from unsorted whole blood, so alpha and beta chains could not be paired.

V sheds 2 bases and J sheds 2 bases, leaving 3 bases between their ends. The germline V gene yields KGHSH for CDR1 and LQKENI for CDR2. The CDR3 runs 12 amino acids, cysteine and phenylalanine included. The CDR3 DNA has 36 bases and is translated from base 1. Paper-wide results and their limitations: VDJdb matching was skewed toward anti-spike CD8 responses and likely underestimated virus-specific expansions by missing private and CD4 specificities.

The library was produced with 5' RACE. The sample was run on a NextSeq 500. Unique molecular identifiers were attached to individual cDNA molecules in the TCR library protocol so that sequencing error and PCR bias could be corrected. Both TCR alpha and beta chains were sequenced, and tight co-correlation was observed between alpha and beta sequence abundances in each sample. Processing in the source paper ran as follows. V gene, J gene and CDR3 annotation of TCR sequences was performed with Decombinator V4. Expanded TCRs were defined as changing significantly between any two time points under a Poisson model with p below 0.0001. Abundances of TCRs were expressed as counts per million after normalisation to the total number of TCRs sequenced in each sample. TRAV1-2 paired with TRAJ12, TRAJ20 or TRAJ33 defined MAIT TCRs, while TRAV10 paired with TRAJ18 defined iNKT TCRs. VDJdb, accessed on 1 November 2021, was searched for TCRs annotated for CMV, EBV and SARS-CoV-2, and TCRs annotated for more than one antigen were excluded. TCRdb reran the public reads through fastp at Q25 and MiXCR, keeping productive beta chains. A single entry per CDR3 protein holds the most common genes and DNA from its merged rows. In this record, the V and J calls reflect TCRdb's handling and not the investigators' own analysis. The sample table records approximately 69,000 distinct CDR3 sequences; around 12% of these occur just once. The top ten constitute 2.7% of the sample.

This was a case-control study nested in a cohort of healthcare workers in London, UK, who had nasopharyngeal swab PCR tests and blood samples taken every week. Healthcare workers were enrolled in the week of the UK lockdown, from 23 to 31 March 2020, and were followed every week for up to 16 weeks. At least ten counts were recorded for this clonotype. Its recognized antigen is unknown. No per-base quality is available; no much larger clone lies one base away. The starting material was whole blood, obtained at baseline. The chain uses TRBV18 and TRBJ2-5, with the D gene too uncertain to name. The receptor comes from an adult who was a healthcare worker with PCR-confirmed SARS-CoV-2 infection or an uninfected control (not recorded which). The sequenced DNA is TGTGCCAGCTCACCAAATCAAGAGACCCAGTACTTC. It translates to CASSPNQETQYF.